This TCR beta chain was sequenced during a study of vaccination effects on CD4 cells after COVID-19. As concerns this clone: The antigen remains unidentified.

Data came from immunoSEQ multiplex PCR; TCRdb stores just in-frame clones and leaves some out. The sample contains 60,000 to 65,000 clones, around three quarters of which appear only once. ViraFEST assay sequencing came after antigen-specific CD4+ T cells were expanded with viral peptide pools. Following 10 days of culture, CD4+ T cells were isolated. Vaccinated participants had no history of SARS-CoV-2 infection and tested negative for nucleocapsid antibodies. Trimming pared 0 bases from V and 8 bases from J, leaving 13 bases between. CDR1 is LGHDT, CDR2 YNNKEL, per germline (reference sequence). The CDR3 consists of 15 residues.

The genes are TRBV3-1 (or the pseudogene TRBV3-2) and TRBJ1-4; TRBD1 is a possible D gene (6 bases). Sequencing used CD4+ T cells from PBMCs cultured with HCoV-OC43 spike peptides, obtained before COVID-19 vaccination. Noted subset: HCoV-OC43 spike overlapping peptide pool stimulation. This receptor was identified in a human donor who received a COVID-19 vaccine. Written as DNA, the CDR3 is TGTGCCAGCAGCCAAGACTGGGGGGCAGGAGAAAAACTGTTTTTT. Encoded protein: CASSQDWGAGEKLFF.